What follows are 25 T cell receptor beta chains derived from one specimen sequenced in a study of blood T cell repertoires in COVID-19. Assay: immunoSEQ multiplex PCR; the TCRdb copy retains only in-frame clones and omits some. Of tens of thousands of clones detected, 89% appear once; the ten largest clones hold roughly 4.5%. The sample comprised peripheral blood. These receptors were obtained from a woman between 50 and 59 years old with active COVID-19.

This rearrangement joins TRBV5-1 to TRBJ1-2; 9 bases map to TRBD1. Per germline, CDR1 SGHRS and CDR2 YFSETQ. The CDR3 length is 18 residues. The junction had 17 bases not matched to a gene; V was cut back by 4 bases and J by 4 bases. CDR3 amino acids: CASSQGLGTGKSGYGYTF. The CDR3 DNA reads TGCGCCAGCAGCCAGGGACTCGGGACAGGGAAGTCGGGCTATGGCTACACCTTC.

This clone was counted a few times. The rearrangement uses TRBV3-1 (or the pseudogene TRBV3-2) and TRBJ2-5, with 9 bases aligning to TRBD2. V shed 2 bases and J 3 bases; nucleotides not matched to a gene: 10. Germline CDR1 LGHDT, CDR2 YNNKEL (reference sequence). This CDR3 is 17 amino acids long. CDR3 sequence (DNA): TGTGCCAGCAGCCAACTGACTGGGGTAGCGGGAGAAGAGACCCAGTACTTC. Its translation is CASSQLTGVAGEETQYF.

The J gene is TRBJ2-3, the V gene TRBV11-3; 8 bases are a match to TRBD2. The germline V gene encodes CDR1 SGHNT and CDR2 YENEEA. Trimming took 2 bases from V and 1 from J; bases not matched to a gene: 5. This CDR3 spans 16 amino acids. Here the CDR3 reads CASSLRAGGGTDTQYF. The CDR3 DNA is TGTGCCAGCAGCTTACGGGCGGGAGGAGGCACAGATACGCAGTATTTT.

This clone came up a few times. This rearrangement joins TRBV7-3 to TRBJ2-4, with 8 positions matching TRBD2. The CDR3 is made up of 14 amino acids. CDR1 is SGHTA, CDR2 FQGTGA, per germline. J was trimmed by 9 bases and V by 4 bases; bases with no gene match: 8. The CDR3 here is CASSSIAGMGIQYF. DNA for the CDR3: TGTGCCAGCAGCTCAATAGCGGGAATGGGCATTCAGTACTTC.

V and J are TRBV11-2 and TRBJ2-1; TRBD1 might be the D (6 bases). This CDR3 comprises 13 residues. The germline V gene encodes CDR1 SGHAT and CDR2 FQNNGV. Trimming pared 5 bases from V and 1 base from J, leaving 6 bases between. The CDR3: CASSQGSYNEQFF. The CDR3 DNA follows: TGTGCCAGCAGCCAGGGGTCCTACAATGAGCAGTTCTTC.

This chain's CDR3 is CATTGLSGTGELFF. CDR3 in DNA: TGTGCCACGACAGGACTGTCGGGCACCGGGGAGCTGTTTTTT. The J gene is TRBJ2-2, the V gene TRBV24-1; D perhaps matches TRBD1 (6 bases). Germline CDR1 KGHDR, CDR2 SFDVKD. Trimming took off 10 bases at V and 4 bases at J, with 15 bases between the two ends. The CDR3 spans 14 residues.

This rearrangement joins TRBV10-2 to TRBJ2-3, with D tentatively TRBD2 (6 bases). Trimming cost V 10 bases and J 4 bases, with 15 bases left between them. This CDR3 is built from 13 residues. Germline CDR1 and CDR2: WSHSY and SAAADI. Written as DNA, the CDR3 is TGCGCCACCCGCGGGGCTGGGGCAGATACGCAGTATTTT. It encodes CATRGAGADTQYF.

V usage is TRBV6-1 and J usage is TRBJ2-1, with D possibly TRBD2 on 6 matching bases. This CDR3 comprises 18 residues. The V end lost 0 bases, the J end lost 3 bases, and 18 bases lay between the germline ends. The germline V gene encodes CDR1 MNHNS and CDR2 SASEGT. CDR3 coding DNA: TGTGCCAGCAGTGAAGCGGGGGGTTTAGGGTCCGTCTACAATGAGCAGTTCTTC. Amino acids: CASSEAGGLGSVYNEQFF.

V usage is TRBV2 and J usage is TRBJ2-1, with TRBD1 matching over 7 bases. Losses at the gene ends were 7 bases for V and 10 bases for J; bases not matched to a gene: 4. The CDR3 has 11 amino acids. Germline V gives CDR1 SNHLY, CDR2 FYNNEI. The DNA of the CDR3 is TGTGCCAGCAAACGGGACAGCGAGCAGTTCTTC. Translated: CASKRDSEQFF.

The chain employs TRBV7-3 and TRBJ2-1; TRBD2 agrees at 15 bases. CDR3 size: 18 residues. V was pared by 5 bases and J by 1 base, with 6 bases of the junction left unmatched. The germline gives CDR1 SGHTA, CDR2 FQGTGA. CDR3 loop: CASSGTSGRTPSYNEQFF. The DNA of the CDR3 is TGTGCCAGCAGCGGGACTAGCGGGAGGACCCCGTCCTACAATGAGCAGTTCTTC. The full variable domain, in which reference TRBV7-3 and TRBJ2-1 provide the parts outside the CDR3, is GAGVSQTPSNKVTEKGKYVELRCDPISGHTALYWYRQSLGQGPEFLIYFQGTGAADDSGLPNDRFFAVRPEGSVSTLKIQRTERGDSAVYLCASSGTSGRTPSYNEQFFGPGTRLTVL.

V gene TRBV11-3 combines with J gene TRBJ2-1; 12 nucleotides match TRBD2. The CDR3 loop spans 17 amino acids. Germline V gene lookup returns CDR1 SGHNT and CDR2 YENEEA. The V gene end was trimmed by 5 bases and the J gene end by 3 bases; junction bases not matched to a gene: 8. CDR3 region: CASSLNRLAGDYNEQFF. CDR3 nucleotides: TGTGCCAGCAGCCTTAACAGACTAGCGGGAGACTACAATGAGCAGTTCTTC.

The chain uses TRBV7-3 and TRBJ2-2; D gene unclear. The V gene's germline CDR1 is SGHTA and CDR2 FQGTGA. This CDR3 region has 14 residues. V gave up 2 bases and J gave up 7 bases, with 11 bases separating them. CDR3 DNA sequence: TGTGCCAGCAGCTTAGGCCAGTTAAGCGGGGAGCTGTTTTTT. It codes for CASSLGQLSGELFF.

The chain is built from TRBV3-1 (or the pseudogene TRBV3-2) and TRBJ1-1; TRBD1 matches 7 bases. Trimming cost V 4 bases and J 1 base; bases outside gene matches: 3. Germline V gene data show CDR1 as LGHDT and CDR2 as YNNKEL (reference sequence). This CDR3 is built from 14 residues. The CDR3 DNA is TGTGCCAGCAGCCGTGGGACAGCGAACACTGAAGCTTTCTTT. It codes for CASSRGTANTEAFF.

The V gene is TRBV30, the J gene TRBJ1-1; D gene ambiguous. From germline, CDR1 is GTSNPN and CDR2 SVGIG (reference sequence). V gave up 4 bases and J gave up 4 bases, with 16 bases separating them. The CDR3 length is 14 residues. The CDR3 is CAWTTDNSGTEAFF. CDR3 DNA: TGTGCCTGGACGACTGATAACTCGGGCACTGAAGCTTTCTTT.

The chain uses TRBV7-8 and TRBJ2-1, with 8 bases aligning to TRBD2. Germline V lookup: CDR1 SGHVS, CDR2 FQNEAQ. Germline trimming cut 6 bases from V and 2 bases from J; bases unmatched to any gene: 12. There are 17 residues in the CDR3. CDR3 bases: TGTGCCAGCAGGAGCGGGAGTGTAGGGTTCCCCTACAATGAGCAGTTCTTC. This gives the protein CASRSGSVGFPYNEQFF.

The rearrangement joins TRBV19 to TRBJ2-1, with D maybe TRBD1 (5 bases). Germline V gene sequence: CDR1 LNHDA, CDR2 SQIVND (reference sequence). V was trimmed by 4 bases and J by 3 bases, leaving 10 bases between them. The CDR3 runs to 14 residues. The CDR3 bases are TGTGCCAGTAGTAAGGGGAACAGCTACAATGAGCAGTTCTTC. Translation: CASSKGNSYNEQFF.

The chain recombines TRBV7-8 with TRBJ2-2; D gene ambiguous. Germline V gene lookup returns CDR1 SGHVS and CDR2 FQNEAQ. Trimming shortened V by 5 bases and J by 5 bases, and 9 bases separated the two germline ends. This CDR3 is built from 13 residues. CDR3 nucleotides: TGTGCCAGCAGCGGAAGCGTTACCGGGGAGCTGTTTTTT. This sequence encodes CASSGSVTGELFF.

The V and J genes are TRBV19 and TRBJ2-7; 7 nucleotides align to TRBD1. Germline V lookup: CDR1 LNHDA, CDR2 SQIVND (reference sequence). This CDR3 region has 15 residues. Trimming took 1 base from V and 4 from J; bases not matched to a gene: 7. CDR3 sequence (DNA): TGTGCCAGTAGTATAGGTACAGGGGCGGAATACGAGCAGTACTTC. This codes for CASSIGTGAEYEQYF.

The J gene is TRBJ1-6, the V gene TRBV9; maybe TRBD1 (5 bases). CDR3 length equals 16 residues. V was clipped by 4 bases and J by 4 bases, with 15 bases between them. The V gene's germline CDR1 is SGDLS and CDR2 YYNGEE. The CDR3 here is CASSPDRLPYNSPLHF. DNA of the CDR3: TGTGCCAGCAGCCCCGACAGATTACCTTATAATTCACCCCTCCACTTT.

The chain links TRBV6-1 to TRBJ2-7; the D is unclear. The CDR3 runs 12 residues. The germline V gene encodes CDR1 MNHNS and CDR2 SASEGT. With 3 bases removed from V and 6 bases from J, the gap between germline ends came to 9 bases. CDR3 in amino acids: CASSEARSEQYF. The CDR3 nucleotides read TGTGCCAGCAGTGAGGCCAGGTCCGAGCAGTACTTC.

The chain joins TRBV6-5 to TRBJ2-7, with 8 bases fitting TRBD1. Germline trimming cut 7 bases from V and 3 bases from J; bases unmatched to any gene: 8. The germline CDR1 and CDR2 sequences are MNHEY and SVGAGI. The CDR3 is made up of 14 amino acids. The CDR3 DNA is TGTGCCAGCACCGCAACAGGGGGTGGCTACGAGCAGTACTTC. Translation: CASTATGGGYEQYF.

Only a few counts were recorded for this clone. The rearrangement links TRBV5-4 to TRBJ2-7, with D maybe TRBD1 (6 bases). Looked up from germline, CDR1 is SGHNT and CDR2 is YYREEE (reference sequence). Trimming stripped 6 bases from V and 0 bases from J, with 16 bases between. The CDR3 runs to 15 residues. For the CDR3, the DNA is TGTGCCAGCACCCTGCAGGGGTATCCCTCCTACGAGCAGTACTTC. Protein: CASTLQGYPSYEQYF.

This clone appeared a single time. The chain carries TRBV6-5 and TRBJ2-7; tentatively, D is TRBD1 (5 bases). This CDR3 is built from 14 residues. V dropped 4 bases and J dropped 0 bases, with 10 bases sitting between them. CDR1 MNHEY and CDR2 SVGAGI come from the germline V gene. CDR3 nucleotide sequence: TGTGCCAGCAGTTGGGGCGGTAACTCCTACGAGCAGTACTTC. Translated: CASSWGGNSYEQYF.

As concerns this clone: This sample also contains other DNA sequences that code for the same CDR3. V usage is TRBV11-3 and J usage is TRBJ1-6, with D unresolved. The germline gives CDR1 SGHNT, CDR2 YENEEA. The V end lost 1 base, the J end lost 7 bases, and 5 bases lay between the germline ends. The CDR3 has 13 residues. CDR3 nucleotide sequence: TGTGCCAGCAGCTTAGGGGCAAATTCACCCCTCCACTTT. Residues: CASSLGANSPLHF.

The chain links TRBV4-2 to TRBJ1-3, with D hard to call. The CDR3 is 17 residues long. The ends were cut back, 0 bases at V and 2 bases at J, with 14 bases in the middle. Germline CDR1 reads LGHNA; CDR2 reads YNFKEQ. CDR3 region: CASSQETRTDAGNTIYF. Here the CDR3 DNA reads TGTGCCAGCAGCCAAGAGACCCGGACTGACGCTGGAAACACCATATATTTT.